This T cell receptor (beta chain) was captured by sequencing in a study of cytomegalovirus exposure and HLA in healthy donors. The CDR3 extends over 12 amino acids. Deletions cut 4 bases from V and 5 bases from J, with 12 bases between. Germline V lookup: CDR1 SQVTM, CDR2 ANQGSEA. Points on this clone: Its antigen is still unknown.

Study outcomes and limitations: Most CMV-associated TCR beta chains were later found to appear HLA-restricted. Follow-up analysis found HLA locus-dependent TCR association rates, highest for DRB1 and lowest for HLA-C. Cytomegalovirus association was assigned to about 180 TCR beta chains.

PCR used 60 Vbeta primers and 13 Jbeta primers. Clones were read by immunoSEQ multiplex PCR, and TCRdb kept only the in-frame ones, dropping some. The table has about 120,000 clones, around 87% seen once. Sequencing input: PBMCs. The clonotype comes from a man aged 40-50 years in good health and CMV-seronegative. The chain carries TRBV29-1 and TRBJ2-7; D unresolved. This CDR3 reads CSVGVLGHEQYF. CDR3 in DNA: TGCAGCGTTGGGGTTCTAGGTCACGAGCAGTACTTC.